This T cell receptor beta chain was recovered during a study of blood T cell repertoires in COVID-19 (dated by TCRdb to the early 2020s). Background for the entire study: Collaborator samples came from the United States, Italy and Spain and covered acute and convalescent phases of COVID-19. The samples were drawn from the first 160 participants of the ongoing ImmuneRACE study and from some 1,300 subjects provided by 6 global collaborators. The repertoires were released in a freely available public database intended as a resource for research on the immune response to SARS-CoV-2. Subjects who had been exposed to COVID-19, were actively infected with it, or had recovered from it provided the deeply sampled blood TCRbeta repertoires that made up the dataset. The material from the prospective study consisted of cDNA or gDNA derived from T cells, B-cell-depleted T cells, or PBMCs. Where available, HLA class I and class II types were obtained from metadata supplied by the sample provider rather than from assay-based typing. A de-identified subject ID, COVID-19 status, age in years and sex were almost always included in the sample metadata.

TCRbeta CDR3 regions were amplified from genomic DNA by means of the immunoSEQ Assay, a bias-controlled multiplex PCR. Concerning the study's data processing: Within the assay, amplification of reference gene primers was used to estimate how many nucleated cells each sample contained. To quantify the absolute abundance of each unique TCRbeta CDR3 rearrangement, sequence reads were collapsed and filtered. For each sample, productive Simpson clonality was calculated as the square root of Simpson's diversity index over productive rearrangements. Sourced from immuneACCESS, this table was stored by TCRdb with only in-frame sequences that have V and J called. A share of the clones is absent; for the studies checked, an unresolved V gene accounts for under half, and the remainder has no known explanation. V, J and clone size are taken as reported in that table, and D and trimming were inferred from the DNA itself. Here the sample has a few hundred thousand clones; 70% to 85% occur a single time. Together, the top ten hold 14% to 15% of the sample.

What the authors observed across the whole study: The quantity of clinical and demographic metadata differed by source and by participant and was supplied without curation.

Enrolling through a virtual design, the prospective study's participants ranged in age from roughly 18 to 90 years and lived across 24 United States geographic areas. In the prospective study, participants were assigned to cohorts based on the clinical history participants reported in a screening survey and a study questionnaire. ImmuneRACE Cohort 3 recovered participants were defined by two consecutive negative NP/OP PCR tests, healthcare professional clearance, or symptom resolution. In the prospective study, mobile phlebotomists collected whole blood, serum and a nasopharyngeal or oropharyngeal swab from each participant. Additional blood draws and questionnaires over an approximately two-month period could optionally be provided by prospective study participants. Prospective study blood samples were shipped either frozen or at room temperature before DNA extraction. This clone was detected a few times. The clone's antigen remains unknown. It has no much larger one-base neighbor in the sample; base qualities were not kept.

CDR3 length: 12 amino acids, cysteine to phenylalanine. Only CDR3 DNA remains: 36 bases, in frame from the first base. At the junction V is shortened by 5 bases and J by 5 bases, with 8 bases in between. Input material: PBMCs or T cells enriched from blood (not recorded which). This chain is built from TRBV12-3 or TRBV12-4 and TRBJ2-3; the D gene is perhaps TRBD2, on 6 matching bases. The TCR originated in a man aged 40-50 years who had recovered from COVID-19. The CDR3 protein sequence reads: CASSGGVDTQYF. The bases are TGTGCCAGCAGTGGCGGGGTAGATACGCAGTATTTT.